This TCR beta chain was identified in a study of T cell responses to AZD1222 COVID-19 vaccine. Data came from immunoSEQ multiplex PCR; TCRdb stores just in-frame clones and leaves some out. The repertoire holds about 110,000 clones, about nine tenths seen once, with over 6% in the top ten. This clone was seen a handful of times. The antigen is unknown. Germline V gene sequence: CDR1 LGHDT, CDR2 YNNKEL (reference sequence). There are 13 residues in the CDR3. Trimming left V 4 bases short and J 5 bases short, with 11 bases between. Broader study findings: In all cases, repertoires were sampled only after the peak T cell response. Distributed over spike, vaccine-associated CD4 TCRs predominated at 160-218 and 743-854.

Material: peripheral blood, obtained on day 0 of AZD1222 vaccination. This clonotype originated in an adult in good health. This chain joins TRBV3-1 (or the pseudogene TRBV3-2) and TRBJ1-2; D is perhaps TRBD1 (5 bases). CDR3 nucleotides: TGTGCCAGCAGCCTTATAGGGGAGTATGGCTACACCTTC. This gives the protein CASSLIGEYGYTF.